This T cell receptor (beta chain) was identified in a study of cytomegalovirus exposure and HLA in healthy donors. In the PCR, 60 Vbeta and 13 Jbeta primers were used. Here immunoSEQ multiplex PCR was the method, and the copy in TCRdb shows in-frame clones only, minus some. The sample has tens of thousands of clones, almost 70% seen once. Regarding the study as a whole: As a later analysis revealed, the rate of TCR association differed by HLA locus, with DRB1 most and HLA-C fewest. Rare TCR sequences dominated, though some public TCRs recurred in many donors. Associated with cytomegalovirus, according to the listing, were about 160 TCR beta chains.

There are a few counts of this clone. No antigen is known for it. The CDR3 sequence is 14 residues long. Germline trimming cut 4 bases from V and 1 base from J; bases unmatched to any gene: 3. Looked up from germline, CDR1 is SGHTA and CDR2 is FQGNSA. Input material: PBMCs. J is TRBJ1-1 and V is TRBV7-2; 7 positions agree with TRBD1. This TCR came from a man younger than 40 in good health and CMV-seronegative. The CDR3 DNA is TGTGCCAGCAGCTCCTGGACAGGGAACACTGAAGCTTTCTTT. This codes for CASSSWTGNTEAFF.